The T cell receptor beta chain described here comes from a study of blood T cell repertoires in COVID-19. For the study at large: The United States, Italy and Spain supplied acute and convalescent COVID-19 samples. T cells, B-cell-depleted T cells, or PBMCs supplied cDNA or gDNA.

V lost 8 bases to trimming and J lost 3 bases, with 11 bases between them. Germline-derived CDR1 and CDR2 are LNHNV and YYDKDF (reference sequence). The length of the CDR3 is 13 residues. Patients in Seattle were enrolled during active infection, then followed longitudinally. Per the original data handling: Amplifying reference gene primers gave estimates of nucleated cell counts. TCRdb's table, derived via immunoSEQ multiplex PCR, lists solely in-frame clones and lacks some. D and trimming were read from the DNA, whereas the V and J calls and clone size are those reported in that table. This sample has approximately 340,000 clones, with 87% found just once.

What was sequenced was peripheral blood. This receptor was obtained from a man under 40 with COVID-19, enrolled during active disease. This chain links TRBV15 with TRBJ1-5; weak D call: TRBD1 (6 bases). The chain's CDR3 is CATRGGPNQPQHF. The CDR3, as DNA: TGTGCCACCCGGGGGGGCCCCAATCAGCCCCAGCATTTT.